These 28 T cell receptor beta chains originate from one sample sequenced in a study of cytomegalovirus exposure and HLA in healthy donors. The PCR contained 60 Vbeta and 13 Jbeta primers. The table came from immunoSEQ multiplex PCR; TCRdb's copy has only in-frame clones and leaves some out. The repertoire includes 130,000 to 150,000 clones, around 79% of them detected once, and approximately 2.9% sits in the top ten. The sequencing sample was made of PBMCs. The receptor source for this set is a man in his forties in good health and CMV-seropositive.

This chain connects TRBV7-8 to TRBJ1-3; TRBD1 agrees at 9 bases. CDR1 is SGHVS, CDR2 FQNEAQ, per germline. The CDR3 covers 17 residues. Losses at the gene ends were 1 base for V and 0 bases for J; bases not matched to a gene: 4. CDR3 nucleotides: TGTGCCAGCAGCTTAGTGGGGACAGGGTACTCTGGAAACACCATATATTTT. It codes for CASSLVGTGYSGNTIYF.

V gene TRBV9 combines with J gene TRBJ2-2, with D possibly TRBD1 on 6 matching bases. With 5 bases removed from V and 1 base from J, the gap between germline ends came to 9 bases. This CDR3 is 14 amino acids long. The germline V gene has CDR1 SGDLS and CDR2 YYNGEE. CDR3: CASSDRRNTGELFF. CDR3 bases: TGTGCCAGCAGTGACAGGAGGAACACCGGGGAGCTGTTTTTT.

Only a few counts were recorded for this clone. This chain joins TRBV18 and TRBJ1-1; D gene uncertain. The V gene lost 1 base and the J gene lost 5 bases, with 8 bases spanning the gap. CDR1 KGHSH and CDR2 LQKENI come from the germline V gene. CDR3 size: 13 residues. The CDR3 bases are TGTGCCAGCTCACCACTTACGGGGACTGAAGCTTTCTTT. Translating gives CASSPLTGTEAFF.

A remark on this clone: In the same sample, other DNA sequences code for this CDR3. The V gene is TRBV9, the J gene TRBJ2-3; a weak D match, TRBD2 (6 bases). Trimming left V 0 bases short and J 1 base short, with 9 bases between. Looked up from germline, CDR1 is SGDLS and CDR2 is YYNGEE. CDR3 length equals 15 residues. CDR3 bases: TGTGCCAGCAGCGTAGCGGGCGGGGGCACAGATACGCAGTATTTT. Translation: CASSVAGGGTDTQYF.

CDR3 sequence (DNA): TGTGCCAGCAGCGTAGCTCCGCAGGGGTCCCTAGGCTACACCTTC. It codes for CASSVAPQGSLGYTF. The J gene is TRBJ1-2, the V gene TRBV9, with a weak D call TRBD1 (6 bases). With 0 bases removed from V and 8 bases from J, the gap between germline ends came to 17 bases. Germline loops: CDR1 SGDLS, CDR2 YYNGEE. There are 15 residues in the CDR3.

This chain links TRBV6-5 with TRBJ2-3; D may be TRBD2 (5 bases). The V gene's germline CDR1 is MNHEY and CDR2 SVGAGI. The length of the CDR3 is 14 residues. V gave up 10 bases and J gave up 3 bases, with 17 bases separating them. In nucleotides, the CDR3 is TGTGCCACCTTGGATAGCGTGTCGACAGATACGCAGTATTTT. It is translated as CATLDSVSTDTQYF.

This chain joins TRBV9 and TRBJ1-5; D remains ambiguous. The V end lost 3 bases, the J end lost 1 base, and 17 bases lay between the germline ends. The CDR3 is made up of 17 amino acids. CDR1 and CDR2 (germline): SGDLS, YYNGEE. CDR3 sequence: CASSAGGGRGSNQPQHF. The DNA of the CDR3 is TGTGCCAGCAGCGCGGGTGGAGGGCGTGGGAGCAATCAGCCCCAGCATTTT.

This chain links TRBV27 with TRBJ2-7; 13 bases line up with TRBD2. Germline V gene lookup returns CDR1 MNHEY and CDR2 SMNVEV (reference sequence). The CDR3 is made up of 16 amino acids. Trimming removed 5 bases from V and 2 bases from J; junction bases left unmatched: 6. CDR3 residues: CASSPTGLAGAYEQYF. As DNA, the CDR3 is TGTGCCAGCAGTCCGACCGGACTAGCGGGGGCCTACGAGCAGTACTTC.

This clone occurred a few times. The chain employs TRBV10-3 and TRBJ2-1, with 9 bases that match TRBD2. The V segment lost 8 bases and the J segment 8 bases; nucleotides outside the gene matches: 1. Per the germline V gene, CDR1 is ENHRY and CDR2 is SYGVKD. This CDR3 contains 11 residues. The CDR3 DNA reads as TGTGCCATCGGGACTAGCTATGAGCAGTTCTTC. It codes for CAIGTSYEQFF.

This sequence joins TRBV4-1 and TRBJ2-1; perhaps TRBD1 as D (6 bases). The CDR3 length is 16 residues. Germline V CDR1 and CDR2: MGHRA, YSYEKL. Between the trimmed V and J ends, which lost 0 bases and 6 bases, there was a span of 15 bases. CDR3 sequence reads: CASSQDPRTVVNEQFF. CDR3 DNA: TGCGCCAGCAGCCAAGATCCACGGACAGTCGTCAATGAGCAGTTCTTC.

The chain has TRBV6-6 and TRBJ1-3, with 9 positions matching TRBD1. This CDR3 spans 15 amino acids. V was clipped by 5 bases and J by 4 bases; unmatched bases: 6. In germline, CDR1 is MNHNY, CDR2 SVGAGI (reference sequence). CDR3 bases: TGTGCCAGCAGTCCCGGGACAGGGATGGGAAACACCATATATTTT. Translating it yields CASSPGTGMGNTIYF.

This clone was counted a few times. The chain links TRBV28 to TRBJ1-2, with 8 bases matching TRBD1. Germline CDR1 MDHEN, CDR2 SYDVKM. The CDR3 extends over 12 amino acids. V was clipped by 11 bases and J by 5 bases; unmatched bases: 7. DNA of the CDR3: TGTGCCGGGGGACAGGAACCTTATGGCTACACCTTC. It encodes CAGGQEPYGYTF.

J is TRBJ2-3 and V is TRBV30, with TRBD1 matching 9 bases. Germline loops: CDR1 GTSNPN, CDR2 SVGIG (reference sequence). The J segment lost 6 bases and the V segment lost 1 base, leaving 14 bases of the junction unmatched. The CDR3 has 17 residues. The CDR3 coding sequence is TGTGCCTGGAGTGACGGACAGGGGAAAATTTTTAGGGATACGCAGTATTTT. This codes for CAWSDGQGKIFRDTQYF.

The chain employs TRBV12-2 and TRBJ2-7; the D segment call TRBD2 is taken from the table without a DNA check. TRBV12-2 is assigned pseudogene status. This CDR3 region has 16 residues. CDR3 sequence reads: CASRLLTRLLYYEQYF. In nucleotides, the CDR3 is TGTGCAAGTCGCTTGCTAACTAGACTACTTTACTACGAGCAGTACTTC.

This chain links TRBV11-2 with TRBJ2-7; TRBD2 agrees at 8 bases. The CDR3 extends over 15 amino acids. Germline CDR1 and CDR2: SGHAT and FQNNGV. Trimming at V came to 6 bases and at J to 0 bases, leaving 7 bases not matched to a gene. The chain's CDR3 is CASSWTRGDSYEQYF. The DNA for the CDR3 is TGTGCCAGCAGTTGGACGCGGGGGGACTCCTACGAGCAGTACTTC. Full variable domain (remainder filled in from reference TRBV11-2 and TRBJ2-7): EAGVAQSPRYKIIEKRQSVAFWCNPISGHATLYWYQQILGQGPKLLIQFQNNGVVDDSQLPKDRFSAERLKGVDSTLKIQPAKLEDSAVYLCASSWTRGDSYEQYFGPGTRLTVT.

The count of this clone is one. V and J are TRBV28 and TRBJ2-7; 12 bases align to TRBD2. V trimming: 4 bases; J trimming: 6 bases; junction bases outside the gene matches: 7. The CDR3 is made up of 15 amino acids. Looked up from germline, CDR1 is MDHEN and CDR2 is SYDVKM. CDR3: CASSSSSGRVFEQYF. CDR3 coding DNA: TGTGCCAGCAGTTCCTCTAGCGGGAGGGTCTTCGAGCAGTACTTC.

The chain carries TRBV6-1 and TRBJ1-2; TRBD1 matches 7 bases. Trimming took 3 bases from V and 0 from J; bases not matched to a gene: 1. The germline V gene has CDR1 MNHNS and CDR2 SASEGT. The length of the CDR3 is 14 residues. The CDR3 DNA reads as TGTGCCAGCAGTGACGGGACAGCTAACTATGGCTACACCTTC. Its translation: CASSDGTANYGYTF.

Worth noting for this clone: At the DNA level, this CDR3 is encoded by other sequences in the same sample as well. V and J are TRBV6-5 and TRBJ2-7; TRBD2 is a possible D gene (6 bases). V gave up 5 bases and J gave up 4 bases, with 12 bases separating them. CDR3 size: 13 residues. Germline CDR1 MNHEY, CDR2 SVGAGI. The CDR3 DNA reads TGTGCCAGCAGTGGAGGGTTCTCGTACGAGCAGTACTTC. It yields the protein CASSGGFSYEQYF.

The rearrangement uses TRBV4-2 and TRBJ2-2; 11 bases align to TRBD2. CDR1 and CDR2 (germline): LGHNA, YNFKEQ. The CDR3 spans 18 residues. V shed 4 bases and J 5 bases; nucleotides not matched to a gene: 12. The CDR3 loop is CASSPLAGAGSWTGELFF. The CDR3 bases are TGTGCCAGCAGCCCACTAGCGGGAGCTGGGTCATGGACCGGGGAGCTGTTTTTT.

This rearrangement joins TRBV4-3 to TRBJ2-7; a possible D gene is TRBD1 (6 bases). Trimming removed 1 base from V and 0 bases from J, with 10 bases in between. Germline CDR1 and CDR2: LGHNA and YSLEER. The CDR3 spans 15 residues. The CDR3 region is CASSQAPGHSYEQYF. The CDR3, as DNA: TGCGCCAGCAGCCAAGCTCCGGGACACTCCTACGAGCAGTACTTC.

The V and J genes are TRBV15 and TRBJ1-1, with D possibly matching TRBD1 (5 bases). Germline-derived CDR1 and CDR2 are LNHNV and YYDKDF (reference sequence). The CDR3 totals 14 residues. Between the trimmed V and J ends, which lost 8 bases and 2 bases, there was a span of 15 bases. The CDR3 reads CATAGIAYNTEAFF. The CDR3 DNA sequence: TGTGCCACCGCAGGGATCGCCTACAACACTGAAGCTTTCTTT.

The chain combines TRBV30 with TRBJ2-7; tentative D call: TRBD1 (5 bases). V was pared by 7 bases and J by 1 base, with 8 bases between. This CDR3 has 11 residues. Germline values: CDR1 GTSNPN, CDR2 SVGIG (reference sequence). CDR3 in amino acids: CASTGSYEQYF. The CDR3 DNA sequence: TGTGCCTCAACAGGTTCCTACGAGCAGTACTTC.

This clone was counted once. V is TRBV27 and J is TRBJ2-1, with TRBD1 matching 11 bases. The CDR3 extends over 16 amino acids. V was clipped by 10 bases and J by 7 bases; unmatched bases: 15. Germline V CDR1 and CDR2: MNHEY, SMNVEV (reference sequence). CDR3 nucleotide sequence: TGTGCCACCTACTCTAAAAGGGGACAGGGGGGGAATGAGCAGTTCTTC. Protein product: CATYSKRGQGGNEQFF.

The chain has TRBV29-1 and TRBJ2-7; tentative D call: TRBD2 (7 bases). Between the trimmed V and J ends, which lost 4 bases and 4 bases, there was a span of 23 bases. The length of the CDR3 is 16 residues. The germline V gene has CDR1 SQVTM and CDR2 ANQGSEA. DNA of the CDR3: TGCAGCGTTGCGGACCAACTTTTGCGGGGGCTATACGAGCAGTACTTC. This gives the protein CSVADQLLRGLYEQYF.

This sequence joins TRBV11-2 and TRBJ2-7; D uncertain. Germline V lookup: CDR1 SGHAT, CDR2 FQNNGV. Trimming removed 6 bases from V and 3 bases from J, with 6 bases in between. The length of the CDR3 is 11 residues. This CDR3 reads CASSFHYEQYF. The DNA of the CDR3 is TGTGCCAGCAGTTTCCACTACGAGCAGTACTTC.

The genes are TRBV6-5 and TRBJ2-1, with TRBD2 matching 8 bases. The V gene's germline CDR1 is MNHEY and CDR2 SVGAGI. The CDR3 is made up of 15 amino acids. Unmatched junction bases numbered 10, after V lost 9 bases and J lost 3 bases. This CDR3 reads CASRPLAGSYNEQFF. CDR3 nucleotide sequence: TGTGCCAGTCGACCTTTAGCGGGGAGCTACAATGAGCAGTTCTTC.

The chain uses TRBV6-5 and TRBJ2-1; weak D call: TRBD2 (5 bases). The CDR3 covers 12 residues. The V end was cut by 8 bases, the J end by 6 bases, with 11 bases between. Germline CDR1 MNHEY, CDR2 SVGAGI. This CDR3 reads CASAPGFNEQFF. For the CDR3, the DNA is TGTGCCAGCGCGCCGGGGTTCAATGAGCAGTTCTTC.

The gene calls are TRBV6-5 and TRBJ1-1; D is possibly TRBD1 (5 bases). This CDR3 has 12 residues. Germline loops: CDR1 MNHEY, CDR2 SVGAGI. The V end lost 6 bases, the J end lost 10 bases, and 15 bases lay between the germline ends. The CDR3 spells CASRASGGGAFF. The CDR3, as DNA: TGTGCCAGCAGGGCCTCCGGGGGTGGAGCTTTCTTT.